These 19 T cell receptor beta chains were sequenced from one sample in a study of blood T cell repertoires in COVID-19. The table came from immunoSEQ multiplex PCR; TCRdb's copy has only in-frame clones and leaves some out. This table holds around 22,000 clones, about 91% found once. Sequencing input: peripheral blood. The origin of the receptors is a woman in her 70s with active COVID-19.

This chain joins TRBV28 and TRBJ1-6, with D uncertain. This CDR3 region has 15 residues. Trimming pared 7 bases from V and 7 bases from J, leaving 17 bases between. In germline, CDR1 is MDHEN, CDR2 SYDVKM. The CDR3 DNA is TGTGCCAGCATCCCCGGGATCATCCCCAATTCACCCCTCCACTTT. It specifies CASIPGIIPNSPLHF. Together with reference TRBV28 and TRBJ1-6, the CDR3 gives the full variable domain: DVKVTQSSRYLVKRTGEKVFLECVQDMDHENMFWYRQDPGLGLRLIYFSYDVKMKEKGDIPEGYSVSREKKERFSLILESASTNQTSMYLCASIPGIIPNSPLHFGNGTRLTVT.

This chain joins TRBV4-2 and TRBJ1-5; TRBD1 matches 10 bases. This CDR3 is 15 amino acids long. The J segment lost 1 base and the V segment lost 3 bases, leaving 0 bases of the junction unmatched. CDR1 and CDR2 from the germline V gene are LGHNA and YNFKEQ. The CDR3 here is CASSQDRGSNQPQHF. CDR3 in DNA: TGTGCCAGCAGCCAGGACAGGGGGAGCAATCAGCCCCAGCATTTT.

DNA for the CDR3: TGTGCCAGCAGCCCCGCCTTTGGGCGGGAGAACGATGAGCAGTTCTTC. It codes for CASSPAFGRENDEQFF. This chain connects TRBV7-6 to TRBJ2-1, with TRBD2 identical over 7 bases. Germline CDR1 is SGHVS and CDR2 is FNYEAQ. After removal of 5 bases from V and 8 bases from J, the junction contained 15 bases not matched to a gene. The CDR3 extends over 16 amino acids.

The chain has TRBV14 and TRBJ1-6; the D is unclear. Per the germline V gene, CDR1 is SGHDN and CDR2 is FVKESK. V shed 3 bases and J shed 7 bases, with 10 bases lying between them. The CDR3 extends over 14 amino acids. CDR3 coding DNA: TGTGCCAGCAGCCAGGTGGGGAGGAATTCACCCCTCCACTTT. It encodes CASSQVGRNSPLHF. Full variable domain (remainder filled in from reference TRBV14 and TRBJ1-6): EAGVTQFPSHSVIEKGQTVTLRCDPISGHDNLYWYRRVMGKEIKFLLHFVKESKQDESGMPNNRFLAERTGGTYSTLKVQPAELEDSGVYFCASSQVGRNSPLHFGNGTRLTVT.

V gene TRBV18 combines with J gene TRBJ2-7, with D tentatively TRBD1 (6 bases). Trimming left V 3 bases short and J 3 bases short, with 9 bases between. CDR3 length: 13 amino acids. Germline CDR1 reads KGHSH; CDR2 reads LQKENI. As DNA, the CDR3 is TGTGCCAGCTCACCTGGACAGTTCTACGAGCAGTACTTC. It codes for CASSPGQFYEQYF.

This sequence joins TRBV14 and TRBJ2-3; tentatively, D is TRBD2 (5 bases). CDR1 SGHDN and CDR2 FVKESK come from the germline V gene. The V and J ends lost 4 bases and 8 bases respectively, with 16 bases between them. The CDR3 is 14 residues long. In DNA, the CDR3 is TGTGCCAGCAGCCCCCTCGGAGGTGCGAGTACGCAGTATTTT. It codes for CASSPLGGASTQYF.

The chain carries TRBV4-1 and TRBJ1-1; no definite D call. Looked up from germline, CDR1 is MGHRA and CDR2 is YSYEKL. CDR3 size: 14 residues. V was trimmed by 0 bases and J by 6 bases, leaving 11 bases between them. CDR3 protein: CASSQESGLAEAFF. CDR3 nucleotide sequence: TGCGCCAGCAGCCAAGAGTCGGGGTTGGCTGAAGCTTTCTTT.

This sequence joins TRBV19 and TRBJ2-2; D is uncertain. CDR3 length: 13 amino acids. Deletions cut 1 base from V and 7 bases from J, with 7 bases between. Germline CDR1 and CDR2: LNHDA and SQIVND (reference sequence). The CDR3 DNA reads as TGTGCCAGTAGTATAGGAGGTCGCGGGGAGCTGTTTTTT. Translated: CASSIGGRGELFF.

DNA of the CDR3: TGTGCCAGCAGCCTTACTAGCGGGAGTACAGATACGCAGTATTTT. This sequence encodes CASSLTSGSTDTQYF. This sequence joins TRBV3-1 (or the pseudogene TRBV3-2) and TRBJ2-3, with 11 bases lining up with TRBD2. Unmatched junction bases numbered 3, after V lost 4 bases and J lost 3 bases. The CDR3 runs to 15 residues. Germline CDR1 is LGHDT and CDR2 is YNNKEL (reference sequence).

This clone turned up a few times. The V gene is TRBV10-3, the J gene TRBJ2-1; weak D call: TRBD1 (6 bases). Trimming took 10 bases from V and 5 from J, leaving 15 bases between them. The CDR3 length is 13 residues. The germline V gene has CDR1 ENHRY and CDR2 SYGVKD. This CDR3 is CARSTGPNNEQFF. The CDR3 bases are TGTGCCAGATCGACAGGACCGAACAATGAGCAGTTCTTC.

The CDR3 DNA sequence: TGTGCCAGTAGTTACGACCCCCGTAGAGGTACGCAGTATTTT. Amino acid sequence: CASSYDPRRGTQYF. The rearrangement links TRBV19 to TRBJ2-3; D ambiguous. Trimming took off 5 bases at V and 8 bases at J, with 17 bases between the two ends. Looked up from germline, CDR1 is LNHDA and CDR2 is SQIVND (reference sequence). This CDR3 region has 14 residues.

The CDR3 is CASSLEASGDLTGELFF. The CDR3 coding sequence is TGCGCCAGCAGCTTGGAGGCTAGCGGAGATTTAACCGGGGAGCTGTTTTTT. This chain joins TRBV5-1 and TRBJ2-2; 7 bases are a match to TRBD2. This CDR3 is built from 17 residues. CDR1 and CDR2 from the germline V gene are SGHRS and YFSETQ. With 0 bases clipped from V and 5 bases from J, the junction kept 10 bases outside the gene matches.

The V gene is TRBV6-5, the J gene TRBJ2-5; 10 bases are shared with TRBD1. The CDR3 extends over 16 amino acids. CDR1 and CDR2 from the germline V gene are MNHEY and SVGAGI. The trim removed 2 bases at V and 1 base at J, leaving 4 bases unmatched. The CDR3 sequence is CASSYGTGARQETQYF. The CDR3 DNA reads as TGTGCCAGCAGTTACGGGACAGGGGCGCGCCAAGAGACCCAGTACTTC.

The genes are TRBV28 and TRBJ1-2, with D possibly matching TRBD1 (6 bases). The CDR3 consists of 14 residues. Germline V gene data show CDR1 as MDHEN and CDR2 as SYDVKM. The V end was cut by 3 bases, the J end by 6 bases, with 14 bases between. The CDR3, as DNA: TGTGCCAGCAGTTTGCAAACAGGGTTAAATGGCTACACCTTC. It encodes CASSLQTGLNGYTF.

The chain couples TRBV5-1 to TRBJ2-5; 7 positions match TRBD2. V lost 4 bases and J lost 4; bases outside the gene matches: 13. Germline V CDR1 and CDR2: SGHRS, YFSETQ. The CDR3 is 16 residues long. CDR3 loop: CASSPIPGGIGETQYF. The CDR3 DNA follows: TGCGCCAGCAGCCCGATCCCGGGGGGTATTGGAGAGACCCAGTACTTC.

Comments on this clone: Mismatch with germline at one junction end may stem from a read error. The CDR3 bases are TGTGCTAGCAGCATGAACAGGGGGCTTACGGAGACCCAGTACTTC. This sequence encodes CASSMNRGLTETQYF. V is TRBV7-7 and J is TRBJ2-5; TRBD1 agrees at 9 bases. This CDR3 is 15 amino acids long. Germline CDR1 reads SSHAT; CDR2 reads FNYEAQ (reference sequence).

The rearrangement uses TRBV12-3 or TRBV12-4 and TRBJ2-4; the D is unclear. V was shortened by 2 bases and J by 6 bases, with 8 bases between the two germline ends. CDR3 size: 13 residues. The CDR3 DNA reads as TGTGCCAGCAGTTTACCCCTCGGAAACATTCAGTACTTC. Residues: CASSLPLGNIQYF.

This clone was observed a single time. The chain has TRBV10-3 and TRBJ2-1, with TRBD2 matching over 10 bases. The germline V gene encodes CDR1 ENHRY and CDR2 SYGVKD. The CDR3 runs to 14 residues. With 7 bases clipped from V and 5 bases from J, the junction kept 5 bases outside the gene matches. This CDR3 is CAIKASGSDNEQFF. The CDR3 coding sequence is TGTGCCATCAAGGCTAGCGGGAGTGACAATGAGCAGTTCTTC.

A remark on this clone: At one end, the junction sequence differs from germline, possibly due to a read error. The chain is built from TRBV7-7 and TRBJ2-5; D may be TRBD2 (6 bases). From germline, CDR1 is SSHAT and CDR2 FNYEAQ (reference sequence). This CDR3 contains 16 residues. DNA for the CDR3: TGTGCTAGCAGCTTAGGTGGGACTCCAGTACAAGAGACCCAGTACTTC. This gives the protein CASSLGGTPVQETQYF. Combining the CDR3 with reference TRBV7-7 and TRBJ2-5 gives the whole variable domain GAGVSQSPRYKVTKRGQDVTLRCDPISSHATLYWYQQALGQGPEFLTYFNYEAQPDKSGLPSDRFSAERPEGSISTLTIQRTEQRDSAMYRCASSLGGTPVQETQYFGPGTRLLVL.